This T cell receptor (beta chain) was recovered during a study of cytomegalovirus exposure and HLA in healthy donors. Study observations and caveats: Roughly uniform sequencing depth across donors was assumed, possibly incorrectly. Researchers reported in a later analysis that common viral pathogens appeared linked to several top clusters. In a later analysis, DRB1 alleles had the most associated TCRs; HLA-C alleles the fewest. Fewer N-insertions than the roughly 670-donor mean were reportedly shown by an Asian-associated ancestry cluster in a later analysis.

With 60 Vbeta and 13 Jbeta primers, the PCR was carried out. The method was immunoSEQ multiplex PCR; TCRdb's version includes in-frame clones alone and lacks a portion of them. Of about 89,000 clones in the sample, roughly three quarters are singletons; the top ten hold about 1.4%. The germline V gene has CDR1 SGDLS and CDR2 YYNGEE. V trimming: 1 base; J trimming: 2 bases; junction bases outside the gene matches: 5. The CDR3 covers 16 residues. Points on this clone: Its antigen is not identified.

The J gene is TRBJ2-2, the V gene TRBV9; 7 bases line up with TRBD1. Sequenced material: PBMCs. The sequence was obtained from a male donor in good health and CMV-seronegative. For the CDR3, the DNA is TGTGCCAGCAGCGTAAGAAGGGGGCTTAACACCGGGGAGCTGTTTTTT. Translated, it gives CASSVRRGLNTGELFF.